This passage covers 22 T cell receptor beta chains from one sample sequenced in a study of blood T cell repertoires in COVID-19 (dated by TCRdb to about 2020). The library was obtained by the immunoSEQ multiplex PCR assay. The source is immuneACCESS, and TCRdb retained only in-frame sequences with V and J called. Part of the clones is not carried over; for the studies checked, unresolved V genes explain less than half of this, and the remainder is unexplained. A total of roughly 170,000 clones appear in this sample, 82% of them only once. 15% to 20% of the sample lies in the top ten. Sample: PBMCs or T cells enriched from blood (not recorded which). The receptors here all came from a man between 60 and 75 years old who had recovered from COVID-19.

As DNA, the CDR3 is TGTGCCAGCAGTTACTCGACTGGAGAGGCTGAGACCCAGTACTTC. This translates into CASSYSTGEAETQYF. The chain couples TRBV6-5 to TRBJ2-5; D gene uncertain. Germline CDR1 is MNHEY and CDR2 is SVGAGI. Trimming took 0 bases from V and 5 from J, leaving 13 bases between them. There are 15 residues in the CDR3.

CDR3 amino acids: CASSFNKGTYEQYF. Written as DNA, the CDR3 is TGTGCCAGCAGCTTTAACAAGGGGACCTACGAGCAGTACTTC. This sequence joins TRBV7-6 and TRBJ2-7; tentative D call: TRBD1 (5 bases). Germline assignment: CDR1 SGHVS and CDR2 FNYEAQ. V was clipped by 3 bases and J by 2 bases, with 11 bases between them. This CDR3 region has 14 residues.

The chain carries TRBV7-8 and TRBJ1-4; D not certain. The CDR3 has 15 amino acids. CDR1 is SGHVS, CDR2 FQNEAQ, per germline. Trimming removed 5 bases from V and 0 bases from J, with 10 bases in between. In DNA, the CDR3 is TGTGCCAGCAGCCCGCCGAGTGCAACTAATGAAAAACTGTTTTTT. It codes for CASSPPSATNEKLFF. The full variable domain, rest sourced from reference TRBV7-8 and TRBJ1-4, is GAGVSQSPRYKVAKRGQDVALRCDPISGHVSLFWYQQALGQGPEFLTYFQNEAQLDKSGLPSDRFFAERPEGSVSTLKIQRTQQEDSAVYLCASSPPSATNEKLFFGSGTQLSVL.

The CDR3 sequence: CASSLRAGWVNEQFF. CDR3 DNA sequence: TGTGCCAGCAGCTTAAGAGCGGGGTGGGTCAATGAGCAGTTCTTC. The chain recombines TRBV11-2 with TRBJ2-1, with TRBD2 matching over 7 bases. The V and J ends lost 2 bases and 6 bases, in that order; junction bases with no gene match: 7. CDR3 length: 15 amino acids. Germline V gene sequence: CDR1 SGHAT, CDR2 FQNNGV.

In its sample, this clone was seen a few times. This chain uses TRBV7-6 with TRBJ2-3; D may be TRBD2 (6 bases). From germline, CDR1 is SGHVS and CDR2 FNYEAQ. CDR3 length equals 13 residues. V dropped 7 bases and J dropped 3 bases, with 11 bases sitting between them. DNA for the CDR3: TGTGCCAGCACGAGGGGACTTACAGATACGCAGTATTTT. It is translated as CASTRGLTDTQYF.

The genes are TRBV19 and TRBJ2-2; TRBD1 might be the D (6 bases). This CDR3 contains 16 residues. Germline CDR1 and CDR2: LNHDA and SQIVND (reference sequence). Trimming removed 7 bases from V and 10 bases from J, with 25 bases in between. The CDR3 reads CASTPIGQDRPAELFF. The DNA for the CDR3 is TGTGCCAGTACCCCCATAGGGCAGGACAGACCCGCGGAGCTGTTTTTT.

The chain couples TRBV3-1 (or the pseudogene TRBV3-2) to TRBJ1-5, with 7 bases that match TRBD1. This CDR3 is 15 amino acids long. V lost 5 bases to trimming and J lost 3 bases; unmatched junction nucleotides: 7. CDR1 and CDR2 from the germline V gene are LGHDT and YNNKEL (reference sequence). The CDR3 DNA is TGTGCCAGCAGCTCACGGACAGGACCCAATCAGCCCCAGCATTTT. Its translation: CASSSRTGPNQPQHF.

The V call is TRBV9, the J call TRBJ2-2, with 10 bases identical to TRBD1. V was pared by 1 base and J by 4 bases, with 1 base of the junction left unmatched. CDR1 is SGDLS, CDR2 YYNGEE, per germline. This CDR3 has 15 amino acids. In DNA form, the CDR3 reads TGTGCCAGCAGCGTACGGACAGGGGGCACCGGGGAGCTGTTTTTT. Translated, it gives CASSVRTGGTGELFF.

This rearrangement joins TRBV2 to TRBJ1-2; TRBD1 matches at 7 bases. This CDR3 is built from 16 residues. Germline CDR1 and CDR2: SNHLY and FYNNEI. V lost 5 bases, J lost 8 bases, and 17 bases stayed unmatched. CDR3 DNA sequence: TGTGCCAGCAGTCCGGGACAGTCTATCCTATCTGGGGGCTACACCTTC. This codes for CASSPGQSILSGGYTF.

The V call is TRBV5-6, the J call TRBJ1-1, with no clear D. The germline gives CDR1 SGHDT, CDR2 YYEEEE. This CDR3 is 14 amino acids long. Trimming cost V 0 bases and J 4 bases, with 10 bases left between them. In DNA form, the CDR3 reads TGTGCCAGCAGCTTGGAGCCAGGTTCCACTGAAGCTTTCTTT. This gives the protein CASSLEPGSTEAFF.

V gene TRBV4-1 combines with J gene TRBJ2-7, with TRBD1 matching over 8 bases. Trimming took 4 bases from V and 0 from J; bases not matched to a gene: 5. CDR1 is MGHRA and CDR2 is YSYEKL in the germline V gene. This CDR3 has 15 residues. The CDR3 region has the DNA TGCGCCAGCAGCCCGGGACAGGACAGCTCCTACGAGCAGTACTTC. Translated, it gives CASSPGQDSSYEQYF.

The chain links TRBV29-1 to TRBJ2-3; 7 bases agree with TRBD2. Germline V CDR1 and CDR2: SQVTM, ANQGSEA. The CDR3 extends over 14 amino acids. Unmatched junction bases numbered 8, after V lost 7 bases and J lost 1 base. DNA of the CDR3: TGCAGCGCGTTTGGGGGGGTCGGCACAGATACGCAGTATTTT. It encodes CSAFGGVGTDTQYF.

Ten or more counts support this clone. V is TRBV19 and J is TRBJ2-2; TRBD1 might be the D (6 bases). Germline loops: CDR1 LNHDA, CDR2 SQIVND (reference sequence). This CDR3 comprises 14 residues. V shed 5 bases and J shed 4 bases, with 11 bases lying between them. The CDR3 DNA reads TGTGCCAGTAGTGGGGGACATTTCACCGGGGAGCTGTTTTTT. Encoded protein: CASSGGHFTGELFF.

The chain couples TRBV5-5 to TRBJ1-1; D is uncertain. The germline gives CDR1 SGHKS, CDR2 YYEKEE (reference sequence). V lost 0 bases and J 0 bases, leaving 9 bases between the germline ends. This CDR3 comprises 15 residues. CDR3 DNA sequence: TGTGCCAGCAGCTTGGTGGGCGACCTGAACACTGAAGCTTTCTTT. Protein product: CASSLVGDLNTEAFF.

The chain employs TRBV29-1 and TRBJ2-1; 8 bases are a match to TRBD2. Unmatched junction bases numbered 3, after V lost 2 bases and J lost 0 bases. This CDR3 spans 15 amino acids. The germline CDR1 and CDR2 sequences are SQVTM and ANQGSEA. CDR3 in amino acids: CSVELAGGSYNEQFF. Here the CDR3 DNA reads TGCAGCGTTGAATTGGCGGGGGGCTCCTACAATGAGCAGTTCTTC.

The CDR3 coding sequence is TGTGCCAGCAGTTACAGGGAGATCTATGGCTACACCTTC. Translation: CASSYREIYGYTF. This sequence joins TRBV2 and TRBJ1-2; possible D gene TRBD1, 6 bases. CDR1 SNHLY and CDR2 FYNNEI come from the germline V gene. Trimming stripped 5 bases from V and 4 bases from J, with 11 bases between. This CDR3 comprises 13 residues.

This clone appeared once. The V call is TRBV5-1, the J call TRBJ1-6; TRBD1 matches 7 bases. The CDR3 runs 16 residues. The germline V gene encodes CDR1 SGHRS and CDR2 YFSETQ. The trim removed 7 bases at V and 2 bases at J, leaving 9 bases unmatched. The DNA for the CDR3 is TGCGCCAGCGCGGCCACAGGGGTAACCTATAATTCACCCCTCCACTTT. Translated, it gives CASAATGVTYNSPLHF.

The J gene is TRBJ2-2, the V gene TRBV7-3; TRBD1 matches 7 bases. V trimming: 3 bases; J trimming: 6 bases; junction bases outside the gene matches: 4. Per the germline V gene, CDR1 is SGHTA and CDR2 is FQGTGA. The CDR3 runs to 14 residues. DNA for the CDR3: TGTGCCAGCAGCTTCGTACAGGGGCCCGGGGAGCTGTTTTTT. Amino acid sequence: CASSFVQGPGELFF. Full variable domain (remainder filled in from reference TRBV7-3 and TRBJ2-2): GAGVSQTPSNKVTEKGKYVELRCDPISGHTALYWYRQSLGQGPEFLIYFQGTGAADDSGLPNDRFFAVRPEGSVSTLKIQRTERGDSAVYLCASSFVQGPGELFFGEGSRLTVL.

Only one count was recorded for this clone. The CDR3 here is CASSQSDTGGNQPQHF. The CDR3 DNA reads TGCGCCAGCAGTCAATCGGACACGGGGGGCAATCAGCCCCAGCATTTT. The J gene is TRBJ1-5, the V gene TRBV23-1; D perhaps matches TRBD1 (5 bases). TRBV23-1 carries the ORF label, with uncertain function. Trimming took 0 bases from V and 2 from J, leaving 11 bases between them. CDR3 length equals 16 residues.

This chain uses TRBV19 with TRBJ1-5, with TRBD1 matching 7 bases. V dropped 3 bases and J dropped 1; count of bases not matched to a gene: 15. CDR1 and CDR2 (germline): LNHDA, SQIVND (reference sequence). The CDR3 consists of 19 residues. The chain's CDR3 is CASSIPRQGVVMSNQPQHF. Here the CDR3 DNA reads TGTGCCAGTAGTATCCCGAGACAGGGAGTAGTGATGAGCAATCAGCCCCAGCATTTT.

The J gene is TRBJ2-2, the V gene TRBV14; D is perhaps TRBD1 (6 bases). Trimming took 1 base from V and 13 from J, leaving 13 bases between them. Germline V gene lookup returns CDR1 SGHDN and CDR2 FVKESK. The CDR3 loop spans 13 amino acids. The CDR3: CASSQVLQGGLFF. The CDR3 coding sequence is TGTGCCAGCAGCCAAGTTTTACAGGGTGGGCTGTTTTTT.

This chain links TRBV2 with TRBJ2-1, with D perhaps matching TRBD2 (6 bases). Trimming left V 6 bases short and J 6 bases short, with 12 bases between. The CDR3 is 13 amino acids. Germline V gene sequence: CDR1 SNHLY, CDR2 FYNNEI. In DNA, the CDR3 is TGTGCCAGCAGGTGGGGGGTAGGCAATGAGCAGTTCTTC. Translation: CASRWGVGNEQFF.